Sequencing of this T cell receptor (beta chain) was carried out in a study of blood T cell repertoires in COVID-19. About the study: PBMCs, B-cell-depleted T cells, or T cells provided the cDNA or gDNA that made up the material.

Seattle patients were enrolled while actively infected and followed longitudinally. Original handling: Nucleated cell counts were estimated from reference gene primer amplification. Clones were read by immunoSEQ multiplex PCR, and TCRdb kept only the in-frame ones, dropping some. For V, J and clone size, that table is used; D and trimming come from the DNA. This table holds around 94,000 clones, around 90% found once. The ends lost 0 bases at V and 6 bases at J; junction bases unmatched: 11. The CDR3 length is 16 residues. Germline V gene sequence: CDR1 SGHVS, CDR2 FQNEAQ. The sample was peripheral blood. V gene TRBV7-8 combines with J gene TRBJ2-7; 7 bases agree with TRBD2. The receptor's source is a woman in her 50s with COVID-19, enrolled during active disease. The CDR3 reads CASSLALSGGVLEQYF. CDR3 nucleotide sequence: TGTGCCAGCAGCTTAGCGCTTTCGGGAGGAGTGCTCGAGCAGTACTTC.